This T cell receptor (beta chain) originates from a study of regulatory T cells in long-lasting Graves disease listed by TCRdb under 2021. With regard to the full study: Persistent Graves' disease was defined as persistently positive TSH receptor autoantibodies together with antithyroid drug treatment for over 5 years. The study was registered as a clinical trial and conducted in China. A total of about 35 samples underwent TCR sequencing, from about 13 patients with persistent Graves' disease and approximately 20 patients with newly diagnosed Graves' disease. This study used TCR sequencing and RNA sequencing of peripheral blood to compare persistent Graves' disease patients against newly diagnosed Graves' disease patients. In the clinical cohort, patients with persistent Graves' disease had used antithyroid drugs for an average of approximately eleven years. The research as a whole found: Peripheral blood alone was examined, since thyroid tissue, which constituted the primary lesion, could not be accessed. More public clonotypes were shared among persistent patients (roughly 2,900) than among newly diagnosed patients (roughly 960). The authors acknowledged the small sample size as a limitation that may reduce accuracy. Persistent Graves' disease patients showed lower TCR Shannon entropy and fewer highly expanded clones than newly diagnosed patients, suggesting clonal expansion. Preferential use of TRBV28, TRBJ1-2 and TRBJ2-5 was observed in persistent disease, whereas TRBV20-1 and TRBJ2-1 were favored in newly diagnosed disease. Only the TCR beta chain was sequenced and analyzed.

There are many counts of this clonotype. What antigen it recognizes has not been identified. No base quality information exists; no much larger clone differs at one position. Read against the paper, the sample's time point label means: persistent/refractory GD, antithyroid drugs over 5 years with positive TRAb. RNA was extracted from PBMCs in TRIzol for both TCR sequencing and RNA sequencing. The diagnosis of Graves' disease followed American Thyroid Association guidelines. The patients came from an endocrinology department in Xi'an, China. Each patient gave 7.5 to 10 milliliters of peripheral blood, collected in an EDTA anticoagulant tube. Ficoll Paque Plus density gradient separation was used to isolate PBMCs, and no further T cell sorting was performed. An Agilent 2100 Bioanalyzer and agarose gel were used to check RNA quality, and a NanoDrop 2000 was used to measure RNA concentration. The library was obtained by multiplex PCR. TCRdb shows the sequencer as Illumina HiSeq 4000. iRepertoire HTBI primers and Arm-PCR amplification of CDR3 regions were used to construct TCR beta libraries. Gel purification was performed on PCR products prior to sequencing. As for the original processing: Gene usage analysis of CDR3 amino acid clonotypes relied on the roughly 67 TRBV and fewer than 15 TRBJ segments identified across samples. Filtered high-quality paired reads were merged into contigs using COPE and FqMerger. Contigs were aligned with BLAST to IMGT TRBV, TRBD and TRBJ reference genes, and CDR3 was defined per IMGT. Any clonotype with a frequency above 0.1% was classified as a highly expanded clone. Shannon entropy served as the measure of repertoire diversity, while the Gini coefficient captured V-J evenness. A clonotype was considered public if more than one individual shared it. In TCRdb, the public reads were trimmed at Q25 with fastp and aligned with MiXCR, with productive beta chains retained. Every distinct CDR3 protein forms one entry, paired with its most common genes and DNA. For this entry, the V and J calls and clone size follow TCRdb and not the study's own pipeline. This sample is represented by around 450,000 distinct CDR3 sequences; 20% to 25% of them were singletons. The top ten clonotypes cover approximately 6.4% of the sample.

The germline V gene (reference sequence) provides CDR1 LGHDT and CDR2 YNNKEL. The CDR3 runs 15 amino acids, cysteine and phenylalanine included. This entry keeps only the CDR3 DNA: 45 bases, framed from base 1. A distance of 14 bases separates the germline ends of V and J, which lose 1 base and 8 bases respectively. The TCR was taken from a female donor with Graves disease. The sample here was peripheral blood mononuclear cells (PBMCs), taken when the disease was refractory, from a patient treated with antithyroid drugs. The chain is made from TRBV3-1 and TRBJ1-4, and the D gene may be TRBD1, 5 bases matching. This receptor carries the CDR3 CASSQGDFATEKLFF. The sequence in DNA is TGTGCCAGCAGCCAAGGGGACTTTGCTACCGAAAAACTGTTTTTT.